This T cell receptor beta chain came from a study of early T cells in non-severe SARS-CoV-2 infection (dated by TCRdb to the early 2020s). Background on the whole study: Because TCR sequencing relied on bulk RNA taken from unsorted whole blood, pairing of alpha and beta chains was not possible.

This clonotype occurred many times. There is no known antigen for this receptor. Within one base of it there is no much larger clone, and no base qualities were kept. A case-control design nested within a healthcare worker cohort in London, UK, was used, with weekly nasopharyngeal swab PCR tests and blood sampling performed. Healthcare workers were enrolled in the week of the UK lockdown, from 23 to 31 March 2020, and were followed every week for up to roughly 16 weeks. Library preparation was by 5' RACE. Sequencing was performed on a NextSeq 500. Unique molecular identifiers were attached to individual cDNA molecules in the TCR library protocol so that sequencing error and PCR bias could be corrected. Sequencing covered both TCR alpha and beta chains, and within each sample the abundances of alpha and beta sequences were tightly co-correlated. From the authors' description of their analysis: V gene, J gene and CDR3 annotation of TCR sequences was performed with Decombinator V4. Expanded TCRs were defined as changing significantly between any two time points under a Poisson model with p below 0.0001. TCR abundances were normalised to the total number of TCRs sequenced per sample and were expressed as counts per million. MAIT TCRs were defined by TRAV1-2 paired with TRAJ12, TRAJ20 or TRAJ33, and iNKT TCRs by TRAV10 paired with TRAJ18. VDJdb, accessed 1 November 2021, was searched for CMV, EBV and SARS-CoV-2 annotated TCRs, excluding TCRs annotated for multiple antigens. TCRdb reprocessing: public reads trimmed at Q25 with fastp, clones called with MiXCR, in-frame beta chains kept. Each CDR3 protein gets just one entry, which takes the most common genes and DNA from the rows behind it. These V and J calls derive from TCRdb rather than the authors' analysis. The sample records around 27,000 distinct CDR3 sequences, roughly 9.7% of which are singletons. Roughly 13% of the sample comes from the top ten.

V is reduced by 5 bases and J by 12 bases, leaving a spacing of 17 bases between them. Its CDR3 holds 13 amino acids, cysteine through phenylalanine. This entry keeps only the CDR3 DNA: 39 bases, framed from base 1. CDR1 and CDR2 were assigned from the germline V gene as SNHLY and FYNNEI. The paper's findings and limits, for the study overall: VDJdb matching was skewed toward anti-spike CD8 responses and likely underestimated virus-specific expansions by missing private and CD4 specificities.

This chain joins TRBV2 to TRBJ2-1, with no reliable assignment of the D segment. This clonotype was obtained from an adult who was a healthcare worker with PCR-confirmed SARS-CoV-2 infection or an uninfected control (not recorded which). Material: whole blood. The CDR3 in this case is CASSTTFEVGQFF. The DNA is as follows: TGTGCCAGCAGTACTACTTTCGAGGTAGGGCAGTTCTTC. With all but the CDR3 taken from the reference TRBV2 and TRBJ2-1 genes, the full variable domain is: EPEVTQTPSHQVTQMGQEVILRCVPISNHLYFYWYRQILGQKVEFLVSFYNNEISEKSEIFDDQFSVERPDGSNFTLKIRSTKLEDSAMYFCASSTTFEVGQFFGPGTRLTVL.